The clone carrying this T cell receptor (beta chain) was observed many times. Antigen specificity is unknown. The entry originates in a study of T cells in Graves' hyperthyroidism and ophthalmopathy. Overall study: Peripheral blood was collected at initial diagnosis, before any treatment. Findings and limits, study-wide: Within blood appeared most thyroid clonotypes that had expanded above 0.001.

The CDR3 regions of TCR beta were amplified from RNA transcripts. RT-PCR in the first round (using the HTBI primer set) targeted the TCR CDR3. MiXCR, applied by TCRdb to the multiplex PCR reads, yields one record per CDR3 protein. Of 470,000 or so distinct CDR3 sequences in the sample, around 21% were seen once. Hyperthyroidism patients were newly diagnosed, had disease duration under 2 months, and were aged 18 to 65 years. Germline CDR1 and CDR2: MNHEY and SVGAGI. The CDR3 consists of 11 residues. V was shortened by 6 bases and J by 6 bases, with 8 bases between the two germline ends. This clonotype originated in a man younger than 35 with Graves' hyperthyroidism. The V gene is TRBV6-5, the J gene TRBJ1-1, with D hard to call. Sequences were obtained from blood. The CDR3, as DNA: TGTGCCAGCAGCTACCCCTCTGAAGCTTTCTTT. Amino acid sequence: CASSYPSEAFF.